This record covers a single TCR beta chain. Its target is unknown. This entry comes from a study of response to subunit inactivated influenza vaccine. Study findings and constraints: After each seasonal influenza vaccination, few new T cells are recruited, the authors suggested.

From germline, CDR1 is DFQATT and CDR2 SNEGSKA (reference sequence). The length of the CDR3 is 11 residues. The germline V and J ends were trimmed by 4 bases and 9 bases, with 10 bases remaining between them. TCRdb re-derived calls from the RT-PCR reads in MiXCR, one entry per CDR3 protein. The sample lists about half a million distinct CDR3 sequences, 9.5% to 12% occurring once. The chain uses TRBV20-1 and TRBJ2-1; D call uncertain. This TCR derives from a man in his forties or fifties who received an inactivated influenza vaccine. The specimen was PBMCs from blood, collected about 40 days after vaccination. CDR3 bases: TGCAGTGCTACCGAGGCTACTGAGCAGTTCTTC. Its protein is CSATEATEQFF.